This TCR beta chain was profiled in a study of graft-versus-host responses after intestinal transplantation. Comment on this clone: Its antigen is undetermined. Other nucleotide sequences in the sample specify the same CDR3.

Libraries were prepared by immunoSEQ multiplex PCR; TCRdb keeps only in-frame clonotypes and omits some of them. The sample holds about 120,000 clones, 90% to 95% seen once. Study-level findings and limits: Peak circulating GvH clone levels were associated with early post-transplant HvG declines.

Sequences were derived from unstimulated CD4+ T cells sorted from spleen or lymph node cells, sampled before intestinal transplant. This TCR was recovered from a human donor who received an intestinal transplant.

The CDR3 nucleotides read TGTGCCAGCAGTTACGCGGGAGTAGGCTACGAGCAGTACTTC. Encoded protein: CASSYAGVGYEQYF. The genes are TRBV6-5 and TRBJ2-7, with TRBD2 identical over 7 bases. CDR1 is MNHEY, CDR2 SVGAGI, per germline. This CDR3 is built from 14 residues. The trim removed 2 bases at V and 3 bases at J, leaving 4 bases unmatched.